This TCR beta chain emerged from a study of graft-versus-host responses after intestinal transplantation. Study-wide background: Each transplant was multivisceral, liver-intestinal, or isolated intestinal. Study outcomes and limitations: Analysis identified GvH clones in recipient marrow, with some appearing first in ileum or blood. With peak circulating GvH clone levels came an association with early post-transplant HvG declines.

The CDR3 length is 15 residues. Per germline, CDR1 MDHEN and CDR2 SYDVKM. V shed 8 bases, J shed 2 bases, and the junction held 9 bases outside the gene matches. This table comes from immunoSEQ multiplex PCR, and its TCRdb copy is limited to in-frame clones, with some not included. The sample lists about 40,000 clones, roughly nine tenths seen once, with approximately 2.3% in the top ten. Points on this clone: Its specificity is not known.

The chain combines TRBV28 with TRBJ1-2; 9 bases align to TRBD1. The input for sequencing was PBMCs, taken approximately 300 days after intestinal transplant. This TCR derives from a human patient who received an intestinal transplant, so some T cells may come from the graft donor. CDR3 protein: CASGTKQGANYGYTF. CDR3 DNA sequence: TGTGCCAGCGGAACCAAACAGGGGGCGAACTATGGCTACACCTTC.